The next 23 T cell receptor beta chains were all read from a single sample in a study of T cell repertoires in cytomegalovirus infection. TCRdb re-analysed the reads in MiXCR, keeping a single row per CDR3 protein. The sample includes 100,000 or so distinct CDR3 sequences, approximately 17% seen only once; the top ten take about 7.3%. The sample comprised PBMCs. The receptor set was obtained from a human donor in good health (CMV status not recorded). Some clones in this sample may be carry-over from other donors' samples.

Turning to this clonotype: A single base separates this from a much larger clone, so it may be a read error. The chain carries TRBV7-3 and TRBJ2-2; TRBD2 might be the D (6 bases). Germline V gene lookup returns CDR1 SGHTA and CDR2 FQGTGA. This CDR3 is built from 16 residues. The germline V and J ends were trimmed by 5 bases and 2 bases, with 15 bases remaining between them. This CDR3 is CASSPARGSNTGELFF. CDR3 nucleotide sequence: TGTGCCAGCAGCCCCGCGCGGGGATCTAACACCGGGGAGCTGTTTTTT.

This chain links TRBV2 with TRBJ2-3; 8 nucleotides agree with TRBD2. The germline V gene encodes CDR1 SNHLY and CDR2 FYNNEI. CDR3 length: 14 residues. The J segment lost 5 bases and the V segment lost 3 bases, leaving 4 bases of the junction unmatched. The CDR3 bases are TGTGCCAGCAGTGAGGGCCTAGCGGGAGATACGCAGTATTTT. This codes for CASSEGLAGDTQYF.

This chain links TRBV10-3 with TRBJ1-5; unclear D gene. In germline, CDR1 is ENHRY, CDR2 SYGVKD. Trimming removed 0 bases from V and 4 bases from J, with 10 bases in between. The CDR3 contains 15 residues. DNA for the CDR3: TGTGCCATCAGTGAGTCGCGTCCTTGGAATCAGCCCCAGCATTTT. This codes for CAISESRPWNQPQHF.

This CDR3 reads CASSPQGPDTQYF. The CDR3 DNA is TGTGCCAGCAGCCCCCAAGGTCCAGATACGCAGTATTTT. V gene TRBV7-3 combines with J gene TRBJ2-3; D is undetermined. The CDR3 covers 13 residues. The V end was cut by 5 bases, the J end by 4 bases, with 10 bases between. The germline V gene has CDR1 SGHTA and CDR2 FQGTGA. Together with reference TRBV7-3 and TRBJ2-3, the CDR3 gives the full variable domain: GAGVSQTPSNKVTEKGKYVELRCDPISGHTALYWYRQSLGQGPEFLIYFQGTGAADDSGLPNDRFFAVRPEGSVSTLKIQRTERGDSAVYLCASSPQGPDTQYFGPGTRLTVL.

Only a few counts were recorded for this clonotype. CDR3: CSASSVAGAYNIKYNEQFF. Written as DNA, the CDR3 is TGCAGTGCTAGTAGTGTGGCGGGGGCCTACAATATTAAATACAATGAGCAGTTCTTC. The rearrangement uses TRBV20-1 and TRBJ2-1, with D perhaps TRBD2 (7 bases). V was clipped by 3 bases and J by 4 bases, with 28 bases between them. This CDR3 spans 19 amino acids. Germline-derived CDR1 and CDR2 are DFQATT and SNEGSKA (reference sequence).

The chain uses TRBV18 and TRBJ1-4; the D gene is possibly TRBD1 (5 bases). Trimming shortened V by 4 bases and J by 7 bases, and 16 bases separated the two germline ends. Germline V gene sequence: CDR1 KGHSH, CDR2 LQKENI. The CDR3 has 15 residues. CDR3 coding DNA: TGTGCCAGCTCACTCACTGCGGGGGACTTTGAAAAACTGTTTTTT. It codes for CASSLTAGDFEKLFF.

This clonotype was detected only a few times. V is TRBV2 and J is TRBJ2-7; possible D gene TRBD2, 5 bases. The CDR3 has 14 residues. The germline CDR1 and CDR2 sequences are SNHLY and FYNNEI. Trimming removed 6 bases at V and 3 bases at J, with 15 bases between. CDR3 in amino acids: CASRSVGRDYEQYF. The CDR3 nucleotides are TGTGCCAGCAGATCAGTTGGACGGGACTACGAGCAGTACTTC.

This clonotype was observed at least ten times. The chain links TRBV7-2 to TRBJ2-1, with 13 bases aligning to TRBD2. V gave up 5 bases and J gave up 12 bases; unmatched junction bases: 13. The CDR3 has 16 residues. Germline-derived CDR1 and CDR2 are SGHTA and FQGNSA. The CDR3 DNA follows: TGTGCCAGCAGCCCCCGACTAGCGGGGGGACCGATGGGGCAGTTCTTC. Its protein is CASSPRLAGGPMGQFF.

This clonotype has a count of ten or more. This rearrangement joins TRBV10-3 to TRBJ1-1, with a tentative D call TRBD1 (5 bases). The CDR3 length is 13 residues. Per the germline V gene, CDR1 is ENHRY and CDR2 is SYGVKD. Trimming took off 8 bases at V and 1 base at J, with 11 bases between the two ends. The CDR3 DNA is TGTGCCATCTTGAGGGACTCGAACACTGAAGCTTTCTTT. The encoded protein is CAILRDSNTEAFF.

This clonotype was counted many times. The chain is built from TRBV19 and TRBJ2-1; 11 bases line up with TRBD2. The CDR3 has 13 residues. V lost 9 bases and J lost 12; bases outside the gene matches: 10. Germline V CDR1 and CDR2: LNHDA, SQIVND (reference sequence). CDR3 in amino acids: CASHLAGGGRQFF. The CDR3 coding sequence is TGTGCCAGCCACCTAGCGGGGGGAGGCCGGCAGTTCTTC.

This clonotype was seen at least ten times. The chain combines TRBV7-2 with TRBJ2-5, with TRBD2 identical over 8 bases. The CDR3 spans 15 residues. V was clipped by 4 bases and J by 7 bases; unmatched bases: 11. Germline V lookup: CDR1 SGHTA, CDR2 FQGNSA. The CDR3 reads CASSSSGGGYGTQYF. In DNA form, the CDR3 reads TGTGCCAGCAGCTCCTCCGGGGGGGGGTATGGGACCCAGTACTTC.

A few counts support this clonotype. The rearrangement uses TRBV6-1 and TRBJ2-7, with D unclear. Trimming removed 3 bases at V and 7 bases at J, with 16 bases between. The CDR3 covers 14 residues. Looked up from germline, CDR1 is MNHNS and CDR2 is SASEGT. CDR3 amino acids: CASSEPAPAGEQYF. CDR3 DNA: TGTGCCAGCAGTGAGCCGGCCCCCGCCGGGGAGCAGTACTTC.

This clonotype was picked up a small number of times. The CDR3 bases are TGTGCCAGCAGCCCCGGGACAACTGAAGCTTTCTTT. Translated: CASSPGTTEAFF. The J gene is TRBJ1-1, the V gene TRBV7-9; D perhaps matches TRBD1 (6 bases). The CDR3 contains 12 residues. V shed 5 bases and J shed 5 bases, with 9 bases lying between them. Germline loops: CDR1 SEHNR, CDR2 FQNEAQ (reference sequence).

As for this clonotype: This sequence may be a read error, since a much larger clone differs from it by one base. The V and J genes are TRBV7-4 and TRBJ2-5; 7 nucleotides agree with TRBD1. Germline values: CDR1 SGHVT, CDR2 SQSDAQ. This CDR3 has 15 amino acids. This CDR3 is CASSRPGQRQGTQYF. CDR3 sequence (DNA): TGTGCCAGCAGCCGCCCGGGACAGAGACAAGGGACCCAGTACTTC.

DNA of the CDR3: TGCAGCGTTGCTCGGCAGAACCAAGAGACCCAGTACTTC. Its translation: CSVARQNQETQYF. The V gene is TRBV29-1, the J gene TRBJ2-5; D uncertain. CDR3 length: 13 amino acids. Germline V CDR1 and CDR2: SQVTM, ANQGSEA. Deletions cut 4 bases from V and 0 bases from J, with 9 bases between. The full variable domain, its missing parts supplied by reference TRBV29-1 and TRBJ2-5, is SAVISQKPSRDICQRGTSLTIQCQVDSQVTMMFWYRQQPGQSLTLIATANQGSEATYESGFVIDKFPISRPNLTFSTLTVSNMSPEDSSIYLCSVARQNQETQYFGPGTRLLVL.

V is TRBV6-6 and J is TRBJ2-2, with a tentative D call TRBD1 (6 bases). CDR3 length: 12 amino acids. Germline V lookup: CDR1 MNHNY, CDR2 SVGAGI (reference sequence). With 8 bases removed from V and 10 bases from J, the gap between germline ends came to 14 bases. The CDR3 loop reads CASLVGQTELFF. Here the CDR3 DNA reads TGTGCCAGCCTAGTCGGACAGACGGAGCTGTTTTTT.

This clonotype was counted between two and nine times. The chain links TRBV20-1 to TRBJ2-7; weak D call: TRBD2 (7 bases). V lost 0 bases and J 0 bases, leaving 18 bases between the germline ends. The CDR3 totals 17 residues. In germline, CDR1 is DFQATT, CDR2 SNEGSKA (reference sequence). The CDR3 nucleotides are TGCAGTGCTAGAGATCAGGGCGGGGGCACAATCTCCTACGAGCAGTACTTC. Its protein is CSARDQGGGTISYEQYF.

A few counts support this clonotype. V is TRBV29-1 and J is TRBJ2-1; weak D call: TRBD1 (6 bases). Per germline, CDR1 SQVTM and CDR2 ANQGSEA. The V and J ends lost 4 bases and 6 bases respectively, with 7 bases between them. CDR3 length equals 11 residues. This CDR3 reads CSVGGGNEQFF. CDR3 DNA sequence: TGCAGCGTTGGAGGGGGCAATGAGCAGTTCTTC.

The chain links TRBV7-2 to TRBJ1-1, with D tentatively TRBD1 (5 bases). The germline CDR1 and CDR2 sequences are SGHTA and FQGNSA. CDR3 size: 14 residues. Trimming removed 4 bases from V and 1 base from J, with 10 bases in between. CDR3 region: CASSSLGPNTEAFF. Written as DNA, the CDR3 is TGTGCCAGCAGCTCCTTGGGACCGAACACTGAAGCTTTCTTT.

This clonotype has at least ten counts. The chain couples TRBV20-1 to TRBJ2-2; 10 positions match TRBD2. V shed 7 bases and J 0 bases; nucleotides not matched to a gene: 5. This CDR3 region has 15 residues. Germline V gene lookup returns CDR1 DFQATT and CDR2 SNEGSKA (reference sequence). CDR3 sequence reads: CSGESGGANTGELFF. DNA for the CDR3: TGCAGTGGAGAGAGCGGGGGGGCGAACACCGGGGAGCTGTTTTTT.

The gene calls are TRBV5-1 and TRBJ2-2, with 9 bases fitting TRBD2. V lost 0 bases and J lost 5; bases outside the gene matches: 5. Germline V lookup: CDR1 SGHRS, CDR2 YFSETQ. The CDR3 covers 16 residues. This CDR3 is CASSLGVSGGTGELFF. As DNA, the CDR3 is TGCGCCAGCAGCTTGGGAGTTAGCGGGGGAACCGGGGAGCTGTTTTTT.

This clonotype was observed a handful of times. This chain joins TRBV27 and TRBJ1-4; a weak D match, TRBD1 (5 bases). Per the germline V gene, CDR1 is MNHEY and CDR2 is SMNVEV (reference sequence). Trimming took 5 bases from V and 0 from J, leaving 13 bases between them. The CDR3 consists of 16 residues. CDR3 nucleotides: TGTGCCAGCAGTAGAAGGTTGGGGGCAACTAATGAAAAACTGTTTTTT. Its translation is CASSRRLGATNEKLFF.

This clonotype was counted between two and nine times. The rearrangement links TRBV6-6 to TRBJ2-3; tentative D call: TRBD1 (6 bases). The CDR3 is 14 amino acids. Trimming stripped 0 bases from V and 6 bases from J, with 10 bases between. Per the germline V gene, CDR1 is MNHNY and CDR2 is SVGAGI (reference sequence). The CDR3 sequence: CASSYSNRADTQYF. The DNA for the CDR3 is TGTGCCAGCAGTTACTCTAACAGGGCGGATACGCAGTATTTT.